Listed below are T cell receptor beta chains from one sample, sequenced in a study of cytomegalovirus exposure and HLA in healthy donors. Repertoires were generated with immunoSEQ multiplex PCR, while TCRdb's copy carries only in-frame clones and drops some. Of hundreds of thousands of clones in the sample, just over 85% were seen once. Sequenced input: PBMCs. These receptors all stem from a woman under 30 in good health and CMV-seronegative. CDR3s include the opening cysteine and the closing phenylalanine or tryptophan. The order of the fields is D gene, clone size, J gene, V gene, CDR3 protein, CDR3 DNA. A D gene is named only where the DNA matches it firmly. Size tells how often a clone was seen (once, few, many) or the class of an expanded clone, and some rows leave it out.

d_gene: .; abundance: .; j_gene: TRBJ2-2; v_gene: TRBV28; CDR3aa: CASSTTRTGELFF; CDR3nt: TGTGCCAGCAGTACGACACGGACCGGGGAGCTGTTTTTT
d_gene: .; abundance: .; j_gene: TRBJ2-1; v_gene: TRBV30; CDR3aa: CAWSVHYLDEQFF; CDR3nt: TGTGCCTGGAGTGTACATTATCTTGATGAGCAGTTCTTC
d_gene: .; abundance: once; j_gene: TRBJ1-3; v_gene: TRBV27; CDR3aa: CASSSGGNTIYF; CDR3nt: TGTGCCAGCAGTTCGGGGGGAAACACCATATATTTT
d_gene: .; abundance: .; j_gene: TRBJ1-2; v_gene: TRBV7-2; CDR3aa: CASTQERDGYTF; CDR3nt: TGTGCCAGCACCCAAGAGAGGGATGGCTACACCTTC
d_gene: TRBD1; abundance: .; j_gene: TRBJ2-6; v_gene: TRBV11-2; CDR3aa: CASSRDRAGANVLTF; CDR3nt: TGTGCCAGCAGCCGGGACAGGGCTGGGGCCAACGTCCTGACTTTC
d_gene: .; abundance: .; j_gene: TRBJ2-1; v_gene: TRBV9; CDR3aa: CASSPHAAYNEQFF; CDR3nt: TGTGCCAGCAGCCCCCACGCGGCCTACAATGAGCAGTTCTTC
d_gene: .; abundance: .; j_gene: TRBJ2-1; v_gene: TRBV27; CDR3aa: CASWRSYNEQFF; CDR3nt: TGTGCCAGCTGGAGGAGTTACAATGAGCAGTTCTTC
d_gene: TRBD2; abundance: once; j_gene: TRBJ2-7; v_gene: TRBV7-2; CDR3aa: CASSLTKRELDHEQYF; CDR3nt: TGTGCCAGCAGCCTCACTAAGCGGGAGTTGGACCACGAGCAGTACTTC
d_gene: TRBD1; abundance: .; j_gene: TRBJ2-6; v_gene: TRBV4-1; CDR3aa: CASSREGTALRSGANVLTF; CDR3nt: TGCGCCAGCAGCCGCGAAGGGACAGCCCTAAGGTCGGGGGCCAACGTCCTGACTTTC
d_gene: .; abundance: .; j_gene: TRBJ2-1; v_gene: TRBV7-9; CDR3aa: CASSTFVREPYNEQFF; CDR3nt: TGTGCCAGCAGTACTTTTGTCCGGGAGCCCTACAATGAGCAGTTCTTC
d_gene: .; abundance: .; j_gene: TRBJ2-6; v_gene: TRBV30; CDR3aa: CAWWGEGANVLTF; CDR3nt: TGTGCCTGGTGGGGGGAAGGGGCCAACGTCCTGACTTTC
d_gene: .; abundance: .; j_gene: TRBJ2-1; v_gene: TRBV6-5; CDR3aa: CASSYGGARNEQFF; CDR3nt: TGTGCCAGCAGTTACGGGGGGGCCCGCAATGAGCAGTTCTTC
d_gene: TRBD2; abundance: .; j_gene: TRBJ2-7; v_gene: TRBV6-5; CDR3aa: CASSYSSGTQYF; CDR3nt: TGTGCCAGCAGTTACTCAAGCGGGACGCAGTACTTC
d_gene: TRBD1; abundance: .; j_gene: TRBJ2-1; v_gene: TRBV28; CDR3aa: CASREGRTGPHNEQFF; CDR3nt: TGTGCCAGCAGGGAGGGGCGGACAGGGCCCCACAATGAGCAGTTCTTC
d_gene: .; abundance: .; j_gene: TRBJ2-3; v_gene: TRBV28; CDR3aa: CASSIAGAAVSDTQYF; CDR3nt: TGTGCCAGCAGTATCGCGGGGGCAGCGGTTTCAGATACGCAGTATTTT
d_gene: .; abundance: few; j_gene: TRBJ2-2; v_gene: TRBV6-1; CDR3aa: CASRGGGNTGELFF; CDR3nt: TGTGCCAGCAGGGGTGGAGGGAACACCGGGGAGCTGTTTTTT
d_gene: .; abundance: few; j_gene: TRBJ2-7; v_gene: TRBV2; CDR3aa: CASKMSAAYEQYF; CDR3nt: TGTGCCAGCAAGATGAGCGCCGCTTACGAGCAGTACTTC
d_gene: .; abundance: .; j_gene: TRBJ2-5; v_gene: TRBV27; CDR3aa: CASIAHTPGTEETQYF; CDR3nt: TGTGCCAGCATCGCCCACACCCCCGGGACTGAAGAGACCCAGTACTTC
d_gene: TRBD1; abundance: .; j_gene: TRBJ2-7; v_gene: TRBV10-1; CDR3aa: CASSAAGGNEQYF; CDR3nt: TGCGCCAGCAGTGCAGCAGGGGGCAACGAGCAGTACTTC
d_gene: .; abundance: .; j_gene: TRBJ1-3; v_gene: TRBV15; CDR3aa: CATSLPSSGNTIYF; CDR3nt: TGTGCCACCAGCCTTCCGAGCTCTGGAAACACCATATATTTT
d_gene: TRBD1; abundance: .; j_gene: TRBJ2-7; v_gene: TRBV5-6; CDR3aa: CASSIGTGNSYEQYF; CDR3nt: TGTGCCAGCAGCATCGGGACAGGGAACTCCTACGAGCAGTACTTC
d_gene: .; abundance: .; j_gene: TRBJ2-1; v_gene: TRBV9; CDR3aa: CASSVASPISSYNEQFF; CDR3nt: TGTGCCAGCAGCGTAGCTTCCCCCATCAGCTCCTACAATGAGCAGTTCTTC
d_gene: .; abundance: .; j_gene: TRBJ1-1; v_gene: TRBV30; CDR3aa: CAWSEYRGTEAFF; CDR3nt: TGTGCCTGGAGTGAGTATAGGGGCACTGAAGCTTTCTTT
d_gene: TRBD1; abundance: few; j_gene: TRBJ1-4; v_gene: TRBV6-1; CDR3aa: CASSADRGRNEKLFF; CDR3nt: TGTGCCAGCAGTGCCGACAGGGGAAGGAATGAAAAACTGTTTTTT
d_gene: .; abundance: once; j_gene: TRBJ1-2; v_gene: TRBV6-5; CDR3aa: CASRPPAGGGYTF; CDR3nt: TGTGCCAGCAGGCCTCCTGCGGGAGGTGGCTACACCTTC
d_gene: TRBD2; abundance: .; j_gene: TRBJ2-1; v_gene: TRBV27; CDR3aa: CASSLMLAGRDEQFF; CDR3nt: TGTGCCAGCAGTTTAATGTTAGCGGGAAGAGATGAGCAGTTCTTC
d_gene: .; abundance: .; j_gene: TRBJ1-4; v_gene: TRBV18; CDR3aa: CASSPDGRGEKLFF; CDR3nt: TGTGCCAGCTCACCGGACGGCCGGGGTGAAAAACTGTTTTTT
d_gene: .; abundance: few; j_gene: TRBJ2-1; v_gene: TRBV28; CDR3aa: CASSFVAGLEQFF; CDR3nt: TGTGCCAGCAGTTTCGTGGCGGGTCTTGAGCAGTTCTTC
d_gene: TRBD2; abundance: once; j_gene: TRBJ2-5; v_gene: TRBV28; CDR3aa: CASRSPSGGREETQYF; CDR3nt: TGTGCCAGCAGAAGTCCTAGCGGGGGGAGGGAAGAGACCCAGTACTTC
d_gene: TRBD1; abundance: .; j_gene: TRBJ2-1; v_gene: TRBV29-1; CDR3aa: CSVGTVAPHSSYNEQFF; CDR3nt: TGCAGCGTAGGGACAGTGGCGCCTCATAGCTCCTACAATGAGCAGTTCTTC
d_gene: TRBD1; abundance: .; j_gene: TRBJ1-2; v_gene: TRBV6-5; CDR3aa: CASSYTDRGRGYTF; CDR3nt: TGTGCCAGCAGTTACACCGACAGGGGAAGGGGCTACACCTTC
d_gene: TRBD1; abundance: once; j_gene: TRBJ1-2; v_gene: TRBV7-9; CDR3aa: CASSLLRQGDGYGYTF; CDR3nt: TGTGCCAGCAGCTTACTTCGACAGGGGGATGGATATGGCTACACCTTC
d_gene: .; abundance: few; j_gene: TRBJ2-7; v_gene: TRBV2; CDR3aa: CASRAGRNSYEQYF; CDR3nt: TGTGCCAGCAGGGCGGGTCGGAACTCCTACGAGCAGTACTTC
d_gene: TRBD2; abundance: .; j_gene: TRBJ2-1; v_gene: TRBV6-1; CDR3aa: CASSGLAGVSYNEQFF; CDR3nt: TGTGCCAGCAGTGGGCTAGCGGGAGTTTCCTACAATGAGCAGTTCTTC
d_gene: .; abundance: few; j_gene: TRBJ1-2; v_gene: TRBV11-2; CDR3aa: CASSRLGAVYGYTF; CDR3nt: TGTGCCAGCAGCCGCCTTGGGGCCGTTTATGGCTACACCTTC
d_gene: TRBD2; abundance: .; j_gene: TRBJ2-2; v_gene: TRBV29-1; CDR3aa: CSVEDRGLAGEVGGELFF; CDR3nt: TGCAGCGTTGAAGATCGTGGACTAGCGGGAGAGGTCGGCGGGGAGCTGTTTTTT
d_gene: .; abundance: .; j_gene: TRBJ1-3; v_gene: TRBV7-9; CDR3aa: CASSLARGDYGNTIYF; CDR3nt: TGTGCCAGCAGCTTGGCCCGGGGGGATTATGGAAACACCATATATTTT
d_gene: .; abundance: .; j_gene: TRBJ2-7; v_gene: TRBV18; CDR3aa: CASSPPSSYEQYF; CDR3nt: TGTGCCAGCTCACCACCGAGCTCCTACGAGCAGTACTTC
d_gene: .; abundance: .; j_gene: TRBJ1-2; v_gene: TRBV19; CDR3aa: CASREGLYGYTF; CDR3nt: TGTGCCAGTAGAGAGGGACTCTATGGCTACACCTTC
d_gene: .; abundance: once; j_gene: TRBJ1-2; v_gene: TRBV2; CDR3aa: CASKAEGNGYTF; CDR3nt: TGTGCCAGCAAGGCAGAGGGTAATGGCTACACCTTC
d_gene: TRBD1; abundance: .; j_gene: TRBJ1-1; v_gene: TRBV2; CDR3aa: CASSEAGTGRMNTEAFF; CDR3nt: TGTGCCAGCAGTGAAGCGGGGACAGGGAGGATGAACACTGAAGCTTTCTTT
d_gene: .; abundance: .; j_gene: TRBJ1-2; v_gene: TRBV5-1; CDR3aa: CASKRQAPANYGYTF; CDR3nt: TGCGCCAGCAAGAGACAGGCCCCAGCTAACTATGGCTACACCTTC
d_gene: TRBD2; abundance: .; j_gene: TRBJ2-1; v_gene: TRBV4-1; CDR3aa: CASSQERLAGGGEQFF; CDR3nt: TGCGCCAGCAGCCAAGAGAGACTAGCGGGGGGTGGTGAGCAGTTCTTC
d_gene: .; abundance: once; j_gene: TRBJ2-3; v_gene: TRBV6-1; CDR3aa: CASSGGRRDTQYF; CDR3nt: TGTGCCAGCAGTGGGGGGCGAAGAGATACGCAGTATTTT
d_gene: .; abundance: .; j_gene: TRBJ2-1; v_gene: TRBV27; CDR3aa: CASSLFGEPSSYNEQFF; CDR3nt: TGTGCCAGCAGTTTATTCGGGGAACCCAGCTCCTACAATGAGCAGTTCTTC
d_gene: TRBD1; abundance: .; j_gene: TRBJ1-5; v_gene: TRBV27; CDR3aa: CASAHLTGGLSQPQHF; CDR3nt: TGTGCCAGCGCTCATCTGACAGGGGGCTTAAGCCAGCCCCAGCATTTT
d_gene: TRBD1; abundance: .; j_gene: TRBJ1-6; v_gene: TRBV19; CDR3aa: CASSTDRQGSAGRYNSPLHF; CDR3nt: TGTGCCAGTAGTACTGACAGACAGGGCAGCGCGGGGCGTTATAATTCACCCCTCCACTTT
d_gene: .; abundance: .; j_gene: TRBJ2-2; v_gene: TRBV4-1; CDR3aa: CASRTGEYSNTGELFF; CDR3nt: TGCGCCAGCAGAACCGGGGAATACAGTAACACCGGGGAGCTGTTTTTT